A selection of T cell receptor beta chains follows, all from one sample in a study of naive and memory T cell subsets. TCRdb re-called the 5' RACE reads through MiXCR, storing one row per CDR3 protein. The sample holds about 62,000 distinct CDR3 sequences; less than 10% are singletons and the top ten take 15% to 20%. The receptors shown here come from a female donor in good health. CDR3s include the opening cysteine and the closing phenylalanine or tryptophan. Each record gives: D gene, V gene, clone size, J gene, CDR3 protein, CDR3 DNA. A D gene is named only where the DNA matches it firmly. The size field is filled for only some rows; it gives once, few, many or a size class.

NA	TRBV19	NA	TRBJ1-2	CASKRSGRLYGYTF	TGTGCCAGTAAAAGGTCGGGCCGCCTCTATGGCTACACCTTC
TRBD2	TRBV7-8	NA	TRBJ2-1	CASSFASGSYNEQFF	TGTGCCAGCAGCTTCGCTAGCGGGAGTTACAATGAGCAGTTCTTC
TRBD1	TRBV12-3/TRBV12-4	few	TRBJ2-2	CASRSGTGSIRGELFF	TGTGCCAGCAGATCCGGGACAGGGTCTATCCGCGGGGAGCTGTTTTTT
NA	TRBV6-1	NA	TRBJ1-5	CASGTYQPQHF	TGTGCCAGCGGAACTTATCAGCCCCAGCATTTT
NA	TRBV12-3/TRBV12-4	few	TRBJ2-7	CASRSGLTPYEQYF	TGTGCCAGCAGATCGGGACTTACTCCCTACGAGCAGTACTTC
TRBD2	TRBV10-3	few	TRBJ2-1	CAISELLAGGPKDEQFF	TGTGCCATCAGTGAGTTGCTAGCGGGGGGGCCAAAGGATGAGCAGTTCTTC
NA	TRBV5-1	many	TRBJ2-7	CASSSPGGQTIYEQYF	TGCGCCAGCAGCTCCCCTGGGGGTCAGACCATCTACGAGCAGTACTTC
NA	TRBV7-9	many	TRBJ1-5	CASSLNNQPQHF	TGTGCCAGCAGCTTAAACAATCAGCCCCAGCATTTT
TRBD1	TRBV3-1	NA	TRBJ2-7	CASSQVIGQGTGDEQYF	TGTGCCAGCAGCCAAGTTATTGGGCAGGGGACAGGGGACGAGCAGTACTTC
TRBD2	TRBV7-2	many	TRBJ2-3	CASSAPPLAGVTDTQYF	TGTGCCAGCAGCGCCCCTCCACTAGCGGGGGTCACAGATACGCAGTATTTT
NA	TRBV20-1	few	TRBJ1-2	CSASYRVAYGYTF	TGCAGTGCTAGTTACAGGGTTGCCTATGGCTACACCTTC
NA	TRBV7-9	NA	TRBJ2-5	CASSLQGAKETQYF	TGTGCCAGCAGCTTACAAGGGGCCAAAGAGACCCAGTACTTC
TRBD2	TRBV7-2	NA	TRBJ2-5	CASSLWVLLASGRYGLETQYF	TGTGCCAGCAGCTTATGGGTTTTGCTGGCTAGCGGGAGGTATGGGTTAGAGACCCAGTACTTC
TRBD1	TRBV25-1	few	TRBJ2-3	CASGERDRGRNTDTQYF	TGTGCCAGCGGTGAAAGGGACAGGGGGCGAAACACAGATACGCAGTATTTT
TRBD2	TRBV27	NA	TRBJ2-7	CASSFRLAGAVGYEQYF	TGTGCCAGCAGTTTCCGACTAGCGGGAGCTGTTGGATACGAGCAGTACTTC
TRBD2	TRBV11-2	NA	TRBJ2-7	CASSQGGLAGGEQYF	TGTGCCAGCAGCCAAGGGGGCCTAGCGGGAGGGGAGCAGTACTTC
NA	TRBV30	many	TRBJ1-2	CAWSVLGVYGYTF	TGTGCCTGGAGTGTTTTGGGGGTCTATGGCTACACCTTC
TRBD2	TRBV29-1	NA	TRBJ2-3	CSVGPRMREGPDTQYF	TGCAGCGTTGGGCCCCGTATGAGGGAGGGACCAGATACGCAGTATTTT
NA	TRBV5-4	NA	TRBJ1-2	CASSSHREDYGYTF	TGTGCCAGCAGCAGCCACAGGGAGGACTATGGCTACACCTTC
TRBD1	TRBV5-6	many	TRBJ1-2	CASSRGDRGDPPYGYTF	TGTGCCAGCAGCCGTGGGGACAGGGGTGACCCCCCCTATGGCTACACCTTC
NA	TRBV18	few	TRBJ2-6	CASSPQSGANVLTF	TGTGCCAGCTCACCACAGTCTGGGGCCAACGTCCTGACTTTC
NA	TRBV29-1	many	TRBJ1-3	CSVEEGNTIYF	TGCAGCGTTGAAGAGGGAAACACCATATATTTT
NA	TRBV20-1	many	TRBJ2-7	CSASPTTDDTYEQYF	TGCAGTGCTAGCCCTACGACAGACGATACCTACGAGCAGTACTTC
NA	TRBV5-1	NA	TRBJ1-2	CASSLQHVNYGYTF	TGCGCCAGCAGCTTGCAACACGTGAACTATGGCTACACCTTC
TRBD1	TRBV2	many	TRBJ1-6	CASSTRQGETGSPLHF	TGTGCCAGCAGTACCCGACAGGGCGAAACCGGTTCACCCCTCCACTTT
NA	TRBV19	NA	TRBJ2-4	CASSIPGQGGNIQYF	TGTGCCAGTAGTATACCTGGGCAGGGTGGCAACATTCAGTACTTC
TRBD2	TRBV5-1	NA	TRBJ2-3	CASSITGGTSDTQYF	TGCGCCAGCAGTATAACGGGGGGAACCTCCGATACGCAGTATTTT
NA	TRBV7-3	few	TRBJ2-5	CASSTEETQYF	TGTGCCAGCAGCACAGAAGAGACCCAGTACTTC
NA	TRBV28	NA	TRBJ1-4	CASSLSDSGIEKLFF	TGTGCCAGCAGCCTTTCGGACAGTGGAATTGAAAAACTGTTTTTT
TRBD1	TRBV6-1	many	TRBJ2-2	CASSEGTAVSGELFF	TGTGCCAGCAGTGAGGGGACAGCCGTTAGCGGGGAGCTGTTTTTT
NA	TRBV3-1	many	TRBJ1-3	CASSSNGGHSGNTIYF	TGTGCCAGCAGCAGTAATGGGGGTCACTCTGGAAACACCATATATTTT
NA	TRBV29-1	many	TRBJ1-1	CSVAGVGASEAFF	TGCAGCGTTGCCGGGGTGGGGGCTTCTGAAGCTTTCTTT
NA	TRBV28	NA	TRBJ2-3	CASSTKGPYPTQYF	TGTGCCAGCAGTACCAAAGGACCGTACCCGACGCAGTATTTT
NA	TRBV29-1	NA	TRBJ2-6	CSVEDPREGANVLTF	TGCAGCGTTGAAGATCCCCGGGAAGGGGCCAACGTCCTGACTTTC
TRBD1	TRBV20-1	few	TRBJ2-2	CSARDWGQTNTGELFF	TGCAGTGCTAGAGATTGGGGACAGACGAACACCGGGGAGCTGTTTTTT
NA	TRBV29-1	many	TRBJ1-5	CSVGDPRQPQHF	TGCAGCGTTGGTGATCCGCGTCAGCCCCAGCATTTT
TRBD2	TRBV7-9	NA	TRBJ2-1	CASSSSGKALEQFF	TGTGCCAGCAGCTCTAGCGGGAAGGCTTTGGAGCAGTTCTTC
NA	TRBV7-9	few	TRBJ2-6	CASSVFDPGEEELGSSGANVLTF	TGTGCCAGCAGCGTTTTCGATCCAGGCGAAGAGGAATTAGGTTCGTCTGGGGCCAACGTCCTGACTTTC
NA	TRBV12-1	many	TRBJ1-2	CVEGHYGYTF	TGTGTGGAGGGGCACTATGGCTACACCTTC
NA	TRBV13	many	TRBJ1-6	CASSSSTTMGSPLHF	TGTGCCAGCAGCTCGTCGACGACGATGGGTTCACCCCTCCACTTT
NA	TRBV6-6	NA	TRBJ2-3	CASLVGGGTQYF	TGTGCCAGCCTCGTCGGGGGCGGTACGCAGTATTTT
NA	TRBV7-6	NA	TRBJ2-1	CASSQKPRGNNEQFF	TGTGCCAGCAGTCAAAAGCCGAGGGGAAACAATGAGCAGTTCTTC
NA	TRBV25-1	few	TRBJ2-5	CASRPSSGQRETQYF	TGTGCCAGCAGGCCGTCATCGGGGCAGAGGGAGACCCAGTACTTC
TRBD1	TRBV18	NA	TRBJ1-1	CASSLQGAGMNTEAFF	TGTGCCAGCTCACTCCAGGGGGCCGGTATGAACACTGAAGCTTTCTTT
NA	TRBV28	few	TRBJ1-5	CASTPEGASNQPQHF	TGTGCCAGCACACCCGAAGGGGCGAGCAATCAGCCCCAGCATTTT
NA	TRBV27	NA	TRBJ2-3	CASSFSWGCTDTQYF	TGTGCCAGCAGTTTCTCGTGGGGTTGCACAGATACGCAGTATTTT
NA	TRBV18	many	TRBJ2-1	CASSHRRPEYNEQFF	TGTGCCAGCTCACATAGGAGGCCAGAGTACAATGAGCAGTTCTTC
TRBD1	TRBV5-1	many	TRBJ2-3	CASSLTTGGGTDTQYF	TGCGCCAGCAGCCTAACTACAGGGGGCGGCACAGATACGCAGTATTTT
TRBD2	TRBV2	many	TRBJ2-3	CASSESGLAEVRDTQYF	TGTGCCAGCAGTGAATCGGGACTAGCAGAAGTAAGAGATACGCAGTATTTT
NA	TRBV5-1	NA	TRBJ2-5	CASSNRGEGETQYF	TGCGCCAGCTCGAACAGGGGGGAGGGCGAGACCCAGTACTTC
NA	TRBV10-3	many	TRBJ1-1	CAISEEGPEAFF	TGTGCCATCAGTGAGGAGGGCCCAGAAGCTTTCTTT
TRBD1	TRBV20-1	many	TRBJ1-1	CSARDRGNTEAFF	TGCAGTGCCCGGGACAGGGGGAACACTGAAGCTTTCTTT
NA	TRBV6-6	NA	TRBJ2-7	CASSSHRDGGEQYF	TGTGCCAGCAGTTCCCACAGGGATGGGGGCGAGCAGTACTTC
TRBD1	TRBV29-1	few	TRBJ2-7	CSVERRQGSYEQYF	TGCAGCGTTGAACGCCGACAGGGCTCCTACGAGCAGTACTTC
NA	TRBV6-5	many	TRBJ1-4	CASSRSGDEKLFF	TGTGCCAGCAGTAGATCTGGTGATGAAAAACTGTTTTTT
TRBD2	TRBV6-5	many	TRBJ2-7	CASSPLAGGYEQYF	TGTGCCAGCAGCCCACTAGCGGGAGGGTACGAGCAGTACTTC